One and the same sample provided the 10 T cell receptor beta chains below, sequenced in a study of blood T cell repertoires in COVID-19. Assay: immunoSEQ multiplex PCR; the TCRdb copy retains only in-frame clones and omits some. The sample holds 80,000 to 100,000 clones, about three quarters seen once. Sequencing used peripheral blood. These receptors came from a man aged 50 to 59 who had recovered from COVID-19.

V is TRBV3-1 (or the pseudogene TRBV3-2) and J is TRBJ2-7; 7 nucleotides line up with TRBD2. With 7 bases clipped from V and 6 bases from J, the junction kept 9 bases outside the gene matches. The germline V gene has CDR1 LGHDT and CDR2 YNNKEL (reference sequence). The CDR3 extends over 13 amino acids. CDR3 residues: CASKNRGSSEQYF. In DNA, the CDR3 is TGTGCCAGCAAGAATCGCGGGAGCTCCGAGCAGTACTTC.

The J gene is TRBJ2-1, the V gene TRBV24-1; TRBD2 agrees at 14 bases. Looked up from germline, CDR1 is KGHDR and CDR2 is SFDVKD. V was clipped by 0 bases and J by 8 bases; unmatched bases: 8. The CDR3 totals 18 residues. This CDR3 reads CATSDLKTSGRGGYEQFF. The DNA of the CDR3 is TGTGCCACCAGTGATTTGAAGACTAGCGGGAGGGGGGGGTATGAGCAGTTCTTC.

The chain recombines TRBV7-9 with TRBJ1-1; D uncertain. The CDR3 extends over 14 amino acids. In germline, CDR1 is SEHNR, CDR2 FQNEAQ (reference sequence). V was trimmed by 0 bases and J by 7 bases, leaving 12 bases between them. The CDR3 DNA is TGTGCCAGCAGCTTAGCGAACGTTCAGTTTGAAGCTTTCTTT. Protein: CASSLANVQFEAFF.

The chain has TRBV24-1 and TRBJ2-3; TRBD1 matches at 7 bases. J was trimmed by 3 bases and V by 9 bases; bases with no gene match: 14. The CDR3 loop spans 16 amino acids. Looked up from germline, CDR1 is KGHDR and CDR2 is SFDVKD. This CDR3 is CATGKTTPRGTDTQYF. The CDR3 coding sequence is TGTGCCACCGGAAAGACAACCCCCAGGGGGACAGATACGCAGTATTTT.

The V gene is TRBV5-1, the J gene TRBJ2-5, with TRBD1 as a possible D gene (5 bases). CDR1 is SGHRS and CDR2 is YFSETQ in the germline V gene. Trimming took off 0 bases at V and 5 bases at J, with 8 bases between the two ends. The CDR3 is 13 amino acids. In DNA, the CDR3 is TGCGCCAGCAGCTTGGAAGGGGTCGAGACCCAGTACTTC. As protein: CASSLEGVETQYF.

This clone appeared a few times. The genes are TRBV2 and TRBJ2-7; 8 nucleotides agree with TRBD1. This CDR3 spans 13 amino acids. With V trimmed by 6 bases and J by 0 bases, 1 base remained unmatched. Germline values: CDR1 SNHLY, CDR2 FYNNEI. The chain's CDR3 is CASRQGASYEQYF. CDR3 in DNA: TGTGCCAGCAGGCAGGGGGCCTCCTACGAGCAGTACTTC.

Only a few counts were recorded for this clone. CDR3 DNA sequence: TGTGCCAGCAGCCAAGACAGGACCTACGAGCAGTACTTC. Protein: CASSQDRTYEQYF. This chain connects TRBV14 to TRBJ2-7, with no clear D. The CDR3 covers 13 residues. V was trimmed by 0 bases and J by 2 bases, leaving 5 bases between them. In germline, CDR1 is SGHDN, CDR2 FVKESK.

This chain joins TRBV4-1 and TRBJ2-1, with D perhaps TRBD2 (6 bases). The CDR3 is 17 amino acids. V was clipped by 0 bases and J by 0 bases, with 12 bases between them. Germline V CDR1 and CDR2: MGHRA, YSYEKL. DNA for the CDR3: TGCGCCAGCAGCCAAGATTGGCGGGAAAGCTCCTACAATGAGCAGTTCTTC. As protein: CASSQDWRESSYNEQFF.

The chain couples TRBV5-6 to TRBJ2-1, with 10 bases lining up with TRBD2. This CDR3 spans 16 amino acids. CDR1 is SGHDT, CDR2 YYEEEE, per germline. The V gene end was trimmed by 3 bases and the J gene end by 2 bases; junction bases not matched to a gene: 5. DNA of the CDR3: TGTGCCAGCAGCTCCCCACTAGCGGGAACCTACAATGAGCAGTTCTTC. Protein product: CASSSPLAGTYNEQFF.

The chain joins TRBV5-1 to TRBJ2-5; no clear D gene. The V end lost 0 bases, the J end lost 7 bases, and 16 bases lay between the germline ends. Germline CDR1 is SGHRS and CDR2 is YFSETQ. This CDR3 has 15 residues. DNA for the CDR3: TGCGCCAGCAGCTTGGGGCTCGCTGGTTTAAGGACCCAGTACTTC. This translates into CASSLGLAGLRTQYF. Combining the CDR3 with reference TRBV5-1 and TRBJ2-5 gives the whole variable domain KAGVTQTPRYLIKTRGQQVTLSCSPISGHRSVSWYQQTPGQGLQFLFEYFSETQRNKGNFPGRFSGRQFSNSRSEMNVSTLELGDSALYLCASSLGLAGLRTQYFGPGTRLLVL.